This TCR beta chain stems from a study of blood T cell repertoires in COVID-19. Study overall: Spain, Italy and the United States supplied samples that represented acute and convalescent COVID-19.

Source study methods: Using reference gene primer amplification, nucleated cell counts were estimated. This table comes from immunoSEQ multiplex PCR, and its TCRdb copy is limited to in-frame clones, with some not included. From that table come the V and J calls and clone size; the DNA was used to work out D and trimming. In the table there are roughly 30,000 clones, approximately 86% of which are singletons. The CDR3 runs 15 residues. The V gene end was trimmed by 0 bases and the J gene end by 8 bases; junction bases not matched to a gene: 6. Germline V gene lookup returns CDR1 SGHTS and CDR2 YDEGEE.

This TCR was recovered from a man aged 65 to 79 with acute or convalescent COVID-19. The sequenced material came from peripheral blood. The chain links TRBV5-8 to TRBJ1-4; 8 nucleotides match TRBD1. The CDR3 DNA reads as TGTGCCAGCAGCTTGGCTACAGGGGGAAGGGAAAAACTGTTTTTT. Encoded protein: CASSLATGGREKLFF.